This T cell receptor (beta chain) comes out of a study of blood T cells in healthy people across ages (dated by TCRdb to 2014 to 2015). About the full investigation: In model experiments, template switching captured about one uniquely barcoded TCR beta cDNA molecule for every two T cells. Donors were grouped into four age groups: young (average roughly 15 years), middle-aged (about 38), aged (around 60) and long-lived (about 90). Age-related changes in TCR beta repertoire diversity were measured in the study by deep sequencing normalized with unique cDNA molecular identifiers. For two donors (one aged 18 to 30 and one aged 80 or older), the study analyzed two additional independent replicas of 1 million unique cDNA reads from the same blood draw.

To prepare the library, 5' RACE was applied. Data came from an Illumina HiSeq 2500. A second PCR of roughly 7 to 12 cycles was performed with a sample-barcoded 5' primer and a J-beta primer mix. A unique molecular identifier was introduced onto each TCR beta cDNA molecule by a template-switch 5' adaptor carrying 12 random nucleotides. At least 2.5 million CDR3-containing paired-end reads were obtained from each sample. The Mint cDNA synthesis kit, primed by a TRBC-specific oligonucleotide, was used to synthesize first-strand cDNA from all RNA. Following uracil-DNA glycosylase treatment, all cDNA underwent a first 18-cycle PCR with the universal primers M1SS and BC2_uni_R. The study's processing was this. For normalization, 1 million high-quality reads, each with a distinct molecular identifier, were randomly selected from each sample. Instead of being binned into consensus sequences, reads with shared molecular identifiers were discarded. MiTCR, run with a Q25 quality threshold and the strictest error-elimination algorithm, handled CDR3 identification, clonotype clustering and error correction. A nonparametric unseen species model with Euler transformation was used to estimate lower-bound total TCR beta diversity. TCRdb's own reprocessing of the public reads used fastp at Q25 and MiXCR and kept productive beta chains. Each CDR3 protein appears once, grouped with its most common genes and DNA. TCRdb, not the original authors, processed these V and J calls. The sample table lists 500,000 to 650,000 distinct CDR3 sequences, around 27% of them with a count of one. Clones ranked in the top ten supply approximately 4% of the sample.

This clonotype appeared a few times. What antigen it recognizes has not been identified. Per-base quality was not reported, and no clone a single base away is much larger than it. Study-level results and caveats: Compared with the aged group, the long-lived group had more naive CD4+ T cells, fewer expanded clones and increased TCR diversity, suggesting age selection. The CMV infection status of donors was not known, potentially confounding age-related changes in expanded clonotypes. There was a strong correlation between observed TCR beta diversity and the percentage of naive T cells measured by flow cytometry. Because profiling used bulk unsorted PBMCs, naive and antigen-experienced compartments could not be compared conclusively. Observed TCR beta diversity per million T cells fell roughly linearly with age, and a significant reduction was already apparent by age around 40. Estimates of total diversity based on one million sequenced T cells were regarded as lower bounds and as underestimates.

V is trimmed back by 3 bases and J by 5 bases, and the junction contains 3 bases that no gene match accounts for. From the cysteine through the phenylalanine, the CDR3 covers 14 amino acids. Only the CDR3 part of the read is kept: 42 bases, read in frame from the first base. The roughly 39 donors, aged roughly 6 to 95 years, were systemically healthy Caucasian individuals from Russia. Each donor gave around 9 milliliters of peripheral blood, collected into EDTA-treated Vacutainer tubes. PBMCs were isolated by Ficoll-Paque density-gradient centrifugation, with at least 6 million obtained per sample. Trizol reagent was used to extract total RNA from PBMCs, with at least 6 micrograms per sample. Naive CD45RAhigh/CD27high T cell percentages were measured by flow cytometry on a PBMC aliquot from every donor. These same data were also listed under a study on T cells of mothers and their children. The second paper states: Donors were nine systemically healthy Caucasian individuals: three mothers and their six children. cDNA synthesis consumed the entire amount of extracted RNA, loaded at around 1.5 ug RNA in each 15 ul reaction. In the second PCR, sample barcodes and 2-4 random nucleotides were introduced via the M1S primer. Each mother yielded over 8.5 million TCR beta CDR3 reads and each child about 3 million reads. Thymic selection similarly shapes TCR recombination output in related and unrelated pairs, with minor effect from inherited differences. Related mother-child pairs always showed normalized repertoire overlap that was slightly higher than in unrelated mother-child pairs, though the difference was never significant. No persistent microchimeric T cell clones were found, with a detection sensitivity of approximately 110 clones per million clonotypes. Deep NGS was used in the study to compare the TCR beta repertoires of mothers and children and to look for features that separate related mother-child pairs from unrelated individuals. Mothers averaged approximately 41 +/- 4 years of age and children averaged about 10 +/- 4 years. After adapter ligation was performed with NEBNext reagents, the libraries were sequenced on an Illumina HiSeq 2000 with 100+100 nt paired-end reads. To prevent cross-contamination, the mother and child libraries were prepared a month apart and were sequenced in separate runs. Each donor had between about 450,000 and 2,200,000 distinct TCR beta clonotypes identified. Naive TCR beta clonotypes were estimated from low-frequency clonotypes matched to each donor's FACS-determined naive share, without sorting.

Material: blood. The receptor's source is a boy younger than 10 in good health. The V and J genes are TRBV12-3 or TRBV12-4 and TRBJ2-5; 10 central nucleotides agree with TRBD2. The sequenced DNA: TGTGCCAGCAGTTTCAGCGGGAGGGCGGAGACCCAGTACTTC. It specifies CASSFSGRAETQYF.